This section outlines one T cell receptor beta chain sequence together with its context. Its antigen is undetermined. In the sorted-subset replicate PCRs, approximately 200 ng DNA, 25,000 to 30,000 T cell genomes, was used. Assay used: immunoSEQ multiplex PCR; TCRdb lists only in-frame clones, some missing. The repertoire consists of over 950,000 clones, with around three quarters occurring once and the leading ten covering 0.89%. This entry comes from a study of shared clonotypes between healthy human individuals. For the study at large: Aged 18 to 49, the donors were two women and a few men.

This CDR3 comprises 17 residues. V was pared by 0 bases and J by 3 bases, with 8 bases of the junction left unmatched. The germline CDR1 and CDR2 sequences are SGHRS and YFSETQ. General study points: Sequencing depth was a factor that was expected to affect clonotype sharing among donors.

This clonotype originated in a man between 18 and 29 years old in good health. Some clones in this sample may be carry-over from other donors' samples. Sequenced material: memory CD4+ T cells from PBMCs. The subset denotes: CD45RA-negative fraction. The genes are TRBV5-1 and TRBJ2-4; 8 bases line up with TRBD2. CDR3 DNA: TGCGCCAGCAGCTTGGATCCCCTAGCGGGCCACAAAAACATTCAGTACTTC. Its protein is CASSLDPLAGHKNIQYF. The full variable domain, rest sourced from reference TRBV5-1 and TRBJ2-4, is KAGVTQTPRYLIKTRGQQVTLSCSPISGHRSVSWYQQTPGQGLQFLFEYFSETQRNKGNFPGRFSGRQFSNSRSEMNVSTLELGDSALYLCASSLDPLAGHKNIQYFGAGTRLSVL.